This T cell receptor beta chain was documented in a study of blood T cell repertoires in COVID-19. Assay: immunoSEQ multiplex PCR; the TCRdb copy retains only in-frame clones and omits some. The sample has approximately 310,000 clones, over 75% seen once; the top ten hold 1%. The CDR3 runs to 15 residues. V was shortened by 1 base and J by 0 bases, with 7 bases between the two germline ends. Germline CDR1 and CDR2: SEHNR and FQNEAQ (reference sequence). V and J are TRBV7-9 and TRBJ1-5; D is unclear. The clonotype originates from a man aged 45-65 years with active or convalescent COVID-19. Sequencing was done on a sample of peripheral blood. CDR3 region: CASSLDTHSNQPQHF. DNA for the CDR3: TGTGCCAGCAGCTTAGACACCCATAGCAATCAGCCCCAGCATTTT.